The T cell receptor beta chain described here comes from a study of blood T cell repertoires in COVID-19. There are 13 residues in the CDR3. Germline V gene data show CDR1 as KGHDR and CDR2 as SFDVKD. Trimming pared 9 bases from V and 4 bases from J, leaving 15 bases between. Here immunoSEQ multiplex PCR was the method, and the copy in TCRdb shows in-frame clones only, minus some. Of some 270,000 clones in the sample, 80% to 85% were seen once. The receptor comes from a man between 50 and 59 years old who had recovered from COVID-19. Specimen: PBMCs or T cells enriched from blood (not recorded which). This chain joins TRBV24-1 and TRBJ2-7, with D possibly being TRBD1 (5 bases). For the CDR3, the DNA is TGTGCCACCTTGATCGGACAACCGTACGAGCAGTACTTC. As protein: CATLIGQPYEQYF.